This record looks at one T cell receptor beta chain sequence and its context. Trimming removed 8 bases from V and 2 bases from J; junction bases left unmatched: 18. The length of the CDR3 is 19 residues. Germline values: CDR1 MNHEY, CDR2 SMNVEV (reference sequence). This sample was included in a study of CD8 T cells in Susac syndrome. An input of about 0.5 to 1 ug of RNA was subjected to reverse transcription using random hexamers. TCRdb fed the immunoSEQ multiplex PCR reads into MiXCR, producing one record per CDR3 protein. The sample holds 130,000 or so distinct CDR3 sequences, 80% to 85% seen once.

V usage is TRBV27 and J usage is TRBJ2-2; TRBD2 matches 9 bases. Sequenced: CD8+ T cells from PBMCs. This sequence originates from a human donor with multiple sclerosis. As DNA, the CDR3 is TGTGCCAGCGAGGTGGCGTCCGTCATAGCGGGGGAAAACACCGGGGAGCTGTTTTTT. Its protein product is CASEVASVIAGENTGELFF.